Listed below are T cell receptor beta chains from one sample, sequenced in a study of shared clonotypes between healthy human individuals. Repertoires were generated with immunoSEQ multiplex PCR, while TCRdb's copy carries only in-frame clones and drops some. The sample holds hundreds of thousands of clones, about 96% seen once. The sample consisted of naive CD8+ T cells sorted from blood. The source of these receptors is a woman aged 30 to 39 in good health. CDR3s leave out the opening cysteine and the closing phenylalanine or tryptophan. The order of the fields is V gene, J gene, CDR3 protein.

v_gene: TRBV7-8
j_gene: TRBJ1-2
CDR3aa: ASSLDMAGSPLYGYT

v_gene: TRBV13
j_gene: TRBJ2-5
CDR3aa: ASSLGLNRQETQY

v_gene: TRBV5-6
j_gene: TRBJ2-7
CDR3aa: ASSLDGSYEQY

v_gene: TRBV19
j_gene: TRBJ1-1
CDR3aa: ASSMAPRTGQTEAF

v_gene: TRBV27
j_gene: TRBJ2-3
CDR3aa: ASSFSGGTTDTQY

v_gene: TRBV28
j_gene: TRBJ2-7
CDR3aa: ASSPGTSGHEQY

v_gene: TRBV27
j_gene: TRBJ2-3
CDR3aa: ASSYIGTSGRDTQY

v_gene: TRBV5-1
j_gene: TRBJ2-1
CDR3aa: ASSLALAGGNEQF

v_gene: TRBV2
j_gene: TRBJ2-1
CDR3aa: ASSATGDIYNEQF

v_gene: TRBV2
j_gene: TRBJ2-1
CDR3aa: ASSAGLAGFINEQF

v_gene: TRBV27
j_gene: TRBJ2-7
CDR3aa: ASSLIGGAGYEQY

v_gene: TRBV13
j_gene: TRBJ2-7
CDR3aa: ASSPGQGAWEQY

v_gene: TRBV20-1
j_gene: TRBJ2-5
CDR3aa: SARLQETQY

v_gene: TRBV5-4
j_gene: TRBJ2-4
CDR3aa: ASSPGLAGEGHKITQY

v_gene: TRBV9
j_gene: TRBJ2-1
CDR3aa: ASSGPGLYDEQF

v_gene: TRBV9
j_gene: TRBJ2-5
CDR3aa: ASSVGLTSGVKETQY